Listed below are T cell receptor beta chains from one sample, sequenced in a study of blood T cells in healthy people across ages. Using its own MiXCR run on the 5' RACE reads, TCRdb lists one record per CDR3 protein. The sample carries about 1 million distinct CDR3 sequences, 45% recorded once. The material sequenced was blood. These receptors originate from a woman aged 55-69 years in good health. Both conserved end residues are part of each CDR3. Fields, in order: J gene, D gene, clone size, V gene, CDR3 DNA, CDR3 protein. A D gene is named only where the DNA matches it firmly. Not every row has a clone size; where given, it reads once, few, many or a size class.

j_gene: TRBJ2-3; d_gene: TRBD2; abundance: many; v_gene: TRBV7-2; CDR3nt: TGTGCCAGCAGTCGCCGACGGGGGAGAGAGGCTAGCGGGAGCACAGATACGCAGTATTTT; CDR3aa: CASSRRRGREASGSTDTQYF
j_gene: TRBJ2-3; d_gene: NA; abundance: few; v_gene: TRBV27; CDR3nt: TGTGCCAGCAATAGGGCAGGGAGCACAGATACGCAGTATTTT; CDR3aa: CASNRAGSTDTQYF
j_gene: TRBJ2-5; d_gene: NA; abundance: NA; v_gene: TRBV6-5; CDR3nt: TGTGCCAGCAGTTACCGGCGGGCGGTGAAGCAAGAGACCCAGTACTTC; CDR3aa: CASSYRRAVKQETQYF
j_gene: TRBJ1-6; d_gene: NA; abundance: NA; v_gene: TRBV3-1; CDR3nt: TGTGCCAGCAGCCAAGGCAGGGGTGGGGGTAATTCACCCCTCCACTTT; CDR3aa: CASSQGRGGGNSPLHF
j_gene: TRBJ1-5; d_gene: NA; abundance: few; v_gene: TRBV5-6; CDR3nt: TGTGCCAGCAGCTTTTTTCAGGCCGGAGGCAATCAGCCCCAGCATTTT; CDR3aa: CASSFFQAGGNQPQHF
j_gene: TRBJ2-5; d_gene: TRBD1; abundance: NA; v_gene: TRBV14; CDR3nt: TGTCCCAGCAGCCAAGATCGGGGGACAGGGGGCTTTGAGACCCAGTACTTC; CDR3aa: CPSSQDRGTGGFETQYF
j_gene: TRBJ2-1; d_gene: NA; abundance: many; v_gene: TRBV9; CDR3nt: TGTGCCAGCAGCCCCCGGGACTTCATCTACAATGAGCAGTTCTTC; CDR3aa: CASSPRDFIYNEQFF
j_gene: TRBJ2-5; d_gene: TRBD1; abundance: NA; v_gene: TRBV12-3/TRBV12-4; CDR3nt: TGTGCCAGCAGTTTAGCGCGATGGACAGGGAAACAGACCCAGTACTTC; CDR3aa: CASSLARWTGKQTQYF
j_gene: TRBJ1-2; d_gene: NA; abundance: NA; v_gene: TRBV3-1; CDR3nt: TGTGCCAGCAGCCAAGTGTCAGGGACCTATGGCTACACCTTC; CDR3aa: CASSQVSGTYGYTF
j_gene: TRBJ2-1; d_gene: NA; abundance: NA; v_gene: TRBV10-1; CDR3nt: TGCGCCAGCAGTGGACGCTATCCGGGACAAGTCAATGAGCAGTTCTTC; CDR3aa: CASSGRYPGQVNEQFF
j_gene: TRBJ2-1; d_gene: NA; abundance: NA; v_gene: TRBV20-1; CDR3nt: TGCAGTGCTAGAGATATCGGGGACTCCTACAATGAGCAGTTCTTC; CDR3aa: CSARDIGDSYNEQFF
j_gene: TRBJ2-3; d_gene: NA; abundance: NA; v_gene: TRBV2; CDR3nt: TGTGCCAGCAGTAAAAACAAGATCCATACGCAGTATTTT; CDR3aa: CASSKNKIHTQYF
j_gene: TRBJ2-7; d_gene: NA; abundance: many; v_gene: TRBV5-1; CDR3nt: TGCGCCAGCAGCTTAGGGATCGAGCAGTACTTC; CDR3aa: CASSLGIEQYF
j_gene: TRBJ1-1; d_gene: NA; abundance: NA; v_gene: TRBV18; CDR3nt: TGCGCCAGCTCACCACGGTCAGGGGAATTCACTGAAGCTTTCTTT; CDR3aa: CASSPRSGEFTEAFF
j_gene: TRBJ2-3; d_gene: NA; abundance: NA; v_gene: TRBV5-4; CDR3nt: TGTGCCAGCAGCTCCCCTAGGGGCCCCACAGATACGCAGTATTTT; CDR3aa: CASSSPRGPTDTQYF
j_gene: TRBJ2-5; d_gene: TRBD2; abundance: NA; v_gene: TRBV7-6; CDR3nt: TGTGCCAGCAGCTTAAAGACAACCGGGACTAGCGGGAGGGCCCAGTACTTC; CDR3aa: CASSLKTTGTSGRAQYF
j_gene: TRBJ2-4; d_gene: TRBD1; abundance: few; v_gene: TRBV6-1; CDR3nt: TGTGCCAGCAGTGAAAACAGGGGGAACATTCAGTACTTC; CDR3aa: CASSENRGNIQYF
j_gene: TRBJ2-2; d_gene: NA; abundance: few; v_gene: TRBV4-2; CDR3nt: TGTGCCAGCAGCCTCACTAGGTTGAACACCGGGGAGCTGTTTTTT; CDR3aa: CASSLTRLNTGELFF
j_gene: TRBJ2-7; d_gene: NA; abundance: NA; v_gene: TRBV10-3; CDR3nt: TGTGCCATCAGTGAAGGACCCTACGAGCAGTACTTC; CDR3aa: CAISEGPYEQYF
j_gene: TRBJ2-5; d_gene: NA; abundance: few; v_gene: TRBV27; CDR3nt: TGTGCCAGCAGACAGGGGACTAAAGAGACCCAGTACTTC; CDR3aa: CASRQGTKETQYF
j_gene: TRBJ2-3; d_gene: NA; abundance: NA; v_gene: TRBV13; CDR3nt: TGTGCCAGCAGCTCGAGGGTGCAGTGGGGAGATACGCAGTATTTT; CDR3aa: CASSSRVQWGDTQYF
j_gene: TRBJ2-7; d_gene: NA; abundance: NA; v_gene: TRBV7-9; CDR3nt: TGTGCCGGCAGCTCAGACGGGGCAATCTACGAGCAGTACTTC; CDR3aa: CAGSSDGAIYEQYF
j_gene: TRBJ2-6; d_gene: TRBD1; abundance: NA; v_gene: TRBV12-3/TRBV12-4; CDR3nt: TGTGCCAGCAGTTTCCGTGCAGGGGGTTCTGGGGCCAACGTCCTGACTTTC; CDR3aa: CASSFRAGGSGANVLTF
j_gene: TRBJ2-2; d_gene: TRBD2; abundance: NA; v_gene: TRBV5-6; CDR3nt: TGTGCCAGCAGCTTGGCCTTAGCGGGTGCGAACACCGGGGAGCTGTTTTTT; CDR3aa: CASSLALAGANTGELFF
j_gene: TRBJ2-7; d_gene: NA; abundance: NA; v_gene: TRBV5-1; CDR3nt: TGCGCCAGCAGCTTGGGGACCAAGTCCTACGAGCAGTACTTC; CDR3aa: CASSLGTKSYEQYF
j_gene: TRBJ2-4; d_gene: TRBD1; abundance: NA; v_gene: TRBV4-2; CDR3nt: TGTGCCAGCAGCCAGGAGAGGGACAGGGGGCCCAAAACCATTCAGTACTTC; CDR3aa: CASSQERDRGPKTIQYF
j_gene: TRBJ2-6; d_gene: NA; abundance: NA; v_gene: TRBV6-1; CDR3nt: TGTGCCAGCAGTGAAGCGTACTCTGGGGCCAACGTCCTGACTTTC; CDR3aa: CASSEAYSGANVLTF
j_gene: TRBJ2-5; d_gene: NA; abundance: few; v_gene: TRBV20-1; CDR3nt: TGCAGTGCTAGTGCAGGGCAGTACCAAGAGACCCAGTACTTC; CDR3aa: CSASAGQYQETQYF
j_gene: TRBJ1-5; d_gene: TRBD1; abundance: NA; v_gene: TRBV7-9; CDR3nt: TGTGCCAGCAGCTTCGGGACAGGGAGAGAGAGCAATCAGCCCCAGCATTTT; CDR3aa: CASSFGTGRESNQPQHF
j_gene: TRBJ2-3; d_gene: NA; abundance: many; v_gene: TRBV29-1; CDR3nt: TGCAGCGTTGAATTAAACGGCTCCCCGGATACGCAGTATTTT; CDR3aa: CSVELNGSPDTQYF
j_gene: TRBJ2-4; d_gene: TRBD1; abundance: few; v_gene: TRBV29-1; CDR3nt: TGCAGCGTGAGGGCGACAGGGGCCAAAAACATTCAGTACTTC; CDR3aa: CSVRATGAKNIQYF
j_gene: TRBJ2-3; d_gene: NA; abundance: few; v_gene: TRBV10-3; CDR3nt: TGTGCCATCAGTGTGACGGGAGATACGCAGTATTTT; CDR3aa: CAISVTGDTQYF
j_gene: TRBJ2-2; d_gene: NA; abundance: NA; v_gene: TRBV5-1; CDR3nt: TGCGCCAGCAGCGTAGAGTACACCGGGGAGCTGTTTTTT; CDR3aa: CASSVEYTGELFF
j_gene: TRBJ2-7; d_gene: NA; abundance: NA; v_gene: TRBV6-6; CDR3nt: TGTGCCAGCAGTTACGGGGGGCCCCTCTCCTACGAGCAGTACTTC; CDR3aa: CASSYGGPLSYEQYF
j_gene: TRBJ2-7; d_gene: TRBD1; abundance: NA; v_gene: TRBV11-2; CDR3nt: TGTGCCAGCAGCTTAGGGGACAGCCTCTCCTACGAGCAGTACTTC; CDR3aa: CASSLGDSLSYEQYF
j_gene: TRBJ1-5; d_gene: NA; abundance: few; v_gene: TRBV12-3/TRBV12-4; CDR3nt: TGTGCCAGCACACTGCATAATCAGCCCCAGCATTTT; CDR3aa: CASTLHNQPQHF